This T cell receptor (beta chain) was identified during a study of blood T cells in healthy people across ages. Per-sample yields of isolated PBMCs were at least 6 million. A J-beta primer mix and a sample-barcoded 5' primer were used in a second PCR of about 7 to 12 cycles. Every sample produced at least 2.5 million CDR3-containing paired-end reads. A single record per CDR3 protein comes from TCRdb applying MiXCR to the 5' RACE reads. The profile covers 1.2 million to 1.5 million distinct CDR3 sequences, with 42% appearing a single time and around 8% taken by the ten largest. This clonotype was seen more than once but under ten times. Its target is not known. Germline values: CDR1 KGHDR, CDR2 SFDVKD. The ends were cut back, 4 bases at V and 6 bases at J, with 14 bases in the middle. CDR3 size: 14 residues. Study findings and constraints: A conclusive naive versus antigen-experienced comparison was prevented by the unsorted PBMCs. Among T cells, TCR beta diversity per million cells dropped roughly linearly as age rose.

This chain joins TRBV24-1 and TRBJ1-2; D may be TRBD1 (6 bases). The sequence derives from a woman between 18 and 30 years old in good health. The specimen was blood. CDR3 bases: TGTGCCACCAGTGACACCGACAGGTTGGATGGCTACACCTTC. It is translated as CATSDTDRLDGYTF.